The following is a T cell receptor (beta chain) sequence with its context. Its target is unknown. This specimen comes from a study of T cell responses to AZD1222 COVID-19 vaccine. Study-level findings and limits: Among vaccine-associated CD4 TCRs, coverage spanned spike, with dominance at 160-218 and 743-854. Clonal diversity was possibly underestimated, and white British individuals and females predominated among donors. Baseline seropositivity occurred in only a handful of AZD1222 recipients.

TCRdb keeps only in-frame clones here, not all; method: immunoSEQ multiplex PCR. Of 130,000 or so clones in the sample, about 89% are singletons; the top ten hold 5% to 6%. Sequencing used peripheral blood, obtained on day 0 of AZD1222 vaccination. This clonotype originated in an adult in good health.

CDR3 nucleotide sequence: TGTGCCAGCAGCACGGGGGGGGCCAATGAGCAGTTCTTC. Translating gives CASSTGGANEQFF. This rearrangement joins TRBV7-2 to TRBJ2-1, with 8 bases lining up with TRBD2. Germline V gene sequence: CDR1 SGHTA, CDR2 FQGNSA. The ends lost 5 bases at V and 6 bases at J; junction bases unmatched: 3. CDR3 length: 13 amino acids.